The 19 T cell receptor beta chains in this list originate from one sample, sequenced in a study of T cell responses to AZD1222 COVID-19 vaccine. Some clones are missing from TCRdb's copy, which holds only in-frame ones; the method was immunoSEQ multiplex PCR. Of 95,000 to 100,000 clones in the sample, 85% to 95% were seen once. The material was peripheral blood, obtained on day 0 of AZD1222 vaccination. The receptors here all came from an adult in good health.

CDR3 amino acids: CATSPRTGVTEAFF. CDR3 in DNA: TGTGCCACCAGCCCTCGGACCGGAGTTACTGAAGCTTTCTTT. The chain has TRBV15 and TRBJ1-1; D not resolved. The germline gives CDR1 LNHNV, CDR2 YYDKDF (reference sequence). The CDR3 spans 14 residues. V gave up 5 bases and J gave up 5 bases, with 15 bases separating them. The entire variable domain, with the rest obtained from reference TRBV15 and TRBJ1-1, is as follows: DAMVIQNPRYQVTQFGKPVTLSCSQTLNHNVMYWYQQKSSQAPKLLFHYYDKDFNNEADTPDNFQSRRPNTSFCFLDIRSPGLGDTAMYLCATSPRTGVTEAFFGQGTRLTVV.

This clone was found once. The chain recombines TRBV12-5 with TRBJ1-1, with 8 bases matching TRBD1. Germline loops: CDR1 LGHNT, CDR2 FRNRAP. With 1 base clipped from V and 3 bases from J, the junction kept 7 bases outside the gene matches. This CDR3 region has 16 residues. This CDR3 reads CASGLARGLWDTEAFF. The DNA for the CDR3 is TGTGCTAGTGGTTTGGCCAGGGGGCTGTGGGACACTGAAGCTTTCTTT.

The chain uses TRBV18 and TRBJ2-6; TRBD1 is a possible D gene (5 bases). This CDR3 is 18 amino acids long. The V end was cut by 1 base, the J end by 1 base, with 14 bases between. Germline assignment: CDR1 KGHSH and CDR2 LQKENI. This CDR3 reads CASSPLGAKISGANVLTF. The CDR3 DNA follows: TGTGCCAGCTCACCACTAGGGGCGAAGATATCTGGGGCCAACGTCCTGACTTTC. Full variable domain (missing parts from reference TRBV18 and TRBJ2-6): NAGVMQNPRHLVRRRGQEARLRCSPMKGHSHVYWYRQLPEEGLKFMVYLQKENIIDESGMPKERFSAEFPKEGPSILRIQQVVRGDSAAYFCASSPLGAKISGANVLTFGAGSRLTVL.

The genes are TRBV5-6 and TRBJ1-5; possible D gene TRBD1, 5 bases. The CDR3 contains 13 residues. The germline V gene has CDR1 SGHDT and CDR2 YYEEEE. The ends were cut back, 4 bases at V and 5 bases at J, with 10 bases in the middle. The CDR3 DNA reads TGTGCCAGCAGCAACAGGTTCGATCAGCCCCAGCATTTT. Amino acids: CASSNRFDQPQHF. Drawing the rest from reference TRBV5-6 and TRBJ1-5, the complete variable domain is DAGVTQSPTHLIKTRGQQVTLRCSPKSGHDTVSWYQQALGQGPQFIFQYYEEEERQRGNFPDRFSGHQFPNYSSELNVNALLLGDSALYLCASSNRFDQPQHFGDGTRLSIL.

This chain uses TRBV19 with TRBJ2-2, with a weak D call TRBD1 (5 bases). This CDR3 has 14 residues. In germline, CDR1 is LNHDA, CDR2 SQIVND (reference sequence). Between the trimmed V and J ends, which lost 2 bases and 5 bases, there was a span of 9 bases. CDR3 nucleotide sequence: TGTGCCAGTAGTATAAGGGGCCTTACCGGGGAGCTGTTTTTT. Encoded protein: CASSIRGLTGELFF.

The chain joins TRBV15 to TRBJ1-2, with D hard to call. Germline V gene data show CDR1 as LNHNV and CDR2 as YYDKDF (reference sequence). Trimming removed 5 bases at V and 1 base at J, with 5 bases between. The CDR3 length is 12 residues. As DNA, the CDR3 is TGTGCCACCAGCGCGGATAACTATGGCTACACCTTC. Translating it yields CATSADNYGYTF.

This chain links TRBV28 with TRBJ1-5, with D uncertain. This CDR3 spans 13 amino acids. Germline CDR1 MDHEN, CDR2 SYDVKM. Trimming removed 3 bases at V and 1 base at J, with 4 bases between. CDR3: CASSLPSNQPQHF. The CDR3 nucleotides read TGTGCCAGCAGTTTGCCGAGCAATCAGCCCCAGCATTTT.

The chain recombines TRBV7-8 with TRBJ2-3, with a weak D call TRBD2 (5 bases). Germline CDR1 is SGHVS and CDR2 is FQNEAQ. V was trimmed by 5 bases and J by 5 bases, leaving 11 bases between them. This CDR3 region has 13 residues. CDR3 residues: CASSPLAGDTQYF. As DNA, the CDR3 is TGTGCCAGCAGCCCGCTAGCTGGAGATACGCAGTATTTT. The complete variable domain, with remaining parts taken from reference TRBV7-8 and TRBJ2-3, reads GAGVSQSPRYKVAKRGQDVALRCDPISGHVSLFWYQQALGQGPEFLTYFQNEAQLDKSGLPSDRFFAERPEGSVSTLKIQRTQQEDSAVYLCASSPLAGDTQYFGPGTRLTVL.

The chain combines TRBV19 with TRBJ2-2; no firm D call. The CDR3 length is 14 residues. V shed 1 base and J shed 7 bases, with 10 bases lying between them. The V gene's germline CDR1 is LNHDA and CDR2 SQIVND (reference sequence). As DNA, the CDR3 is TGTGCCAGTAGTATAGGGGGTGGGGTCGGGGAGCTGTTTTTT. Protein: CASSIGGGVGELFF.

This chain connects TRBV28 to TRBJ1-5; no firm D call. Germline V gives CDR1 MDHEN, CDR2 SYDVKM. V was trimmed by 7 bases and J by 0 bases, leaving 13 bases between them. This CDR3 has 15 amino acids. The CDR3 DNA reads TGTGCCAGCAAAGGTCCCCTCTATAGCAATCAGCCCCAGCATTTT. Encoded protein: CASKGPLYSNQPQHF.

J is TRBJ1-6 and V is TRBV2, with D unresolved. V dropped 1 base and J dropped 1 base, with 5 bases sitting between them. Germline assignment: CDR1 SNHLY and CDR2 FYNNEI. This CDR3 is 15 amino acids long. The CDR3 loop is CASSEGVSYNSPLHF. The CDR3 nucleotides read TGTGCCAGCAGTGAAGGGGTGTCCTATAATTCACCCCTCCACTTT.

This clone appeared a single time. This chain connects TRBV27 to TRBJ1-6, with D possibly matching TRBD1 (5 bases). The V gene's germline CDR1 is MNHEY and CDR2 SMNVEV (reference sequence). The CDR3 runs 16 residues. Trimming stripped 6 bases from V and 5 bases from J, with 17 bases between. CDR3 residues: CASRLGIDSDNSPLHF. The CDR3, as DNA: TGTGCCAGCAGGTTGGGGATCGACAGTGATAATTCACCCCTCCACTTT.

The V call is TRBV2, the J call TRBJ1-5; the D gene is possibly TRBD1 (5 bases). The CDR3 is 13 amino acids. Germline CDR1 and CDR2: SNHLY and FYNNEI. V was pared by 4 bases and J by 1 base, with 5 bases between. This CDR3 is CASSGQSNQPQHF. In nucleotides, the CDR3 is TGTGCCAGCAGTGGACAGAGCAATCAGCCCCAGCATTTT.

This clone showed up just once. The gene calls are TRBV2 and TRBJ1-5, with a possible D match to TRBD1 (5 bases). Germline loops: CDR1 SNHLY, CDR2 FYNNEI. Trimming removed 3 bases at V and 6 bases at J, with 12 bases between. This CDR3 has 14 amino acids. DNA of the CDR3: TGTGCCAGCAGTGAGTTGGGGGGGAGTCAGCCCCAGCATTTT. As protein: CASSELGGSQPQHF.

The count of this clone is one. The chain joins TRBV2 to TRBJ1-6; D might be TRBD1 (6 bases). Trimming left V 5 bases short and J 10 bases short, with 9 bases between. This CDR3 has 12 residues. Looked up from germline, CDR1 is SNHLY and CDR2 is FYNNEI. The CDR3 reads CASSNRESPLHF. In nucleotides, the CDR3 is TGTGCCAGCAGTAACAGGGAATCACCCCTCCACTTT.

This clone is a singleton in its sample. This rearrangement joins TRBV23-1 to TRBJ1-1; 7 bases map to TRBD1. TRBV23-1 is designated an ORF whose function remains uncertain. The CDR3 runs 15 residues. Losses at the gene ends were 4 bases for V and 2 bases for J; bases not matched to a gene: 7. CDR3 loop: CASSPTGTLNTEAFF. The CDR3 DNA follows: TGCGCCAGCAGTCCGACAGGGACATTAAACACTGAAGCTTTCTTT.

This clone was found once. The chain links TRBV7-9 to TRBJ1-1, with 10 positions matching TRBD1. Germline CDR1 is SEHNR and CDR2 is FQNEAQ (reference sequence). V was clipped by 5 bases and J by 8 bases; unmatched bases: 5. The CDR3 is made up of 13 amino acids. CDR3: CASSRRTGGEAFF. The CDR3 DNA reads TGTGCCAGCAGCCGGAGGACAGGGGGAGAAGCTTTCTTT.

The chain is built from TRBV10-2 and TRBJ2-3; D is unresolved. CDR1 is WSHSY and CDR2 is SAAADI in the germline V gene. The CDR3 loop spans 14 amino acids. V gave up 4 bases and J gave up 1 base, with 9 bases separating them. The CDR3 region has the DNA TGCGCCAGCAGTGCTCTCCCCCGCACAGATACGCAGTATTTT. Its translation is CASSALPRTDTQYF.

The chain couples TRBV16 to TRBJ2-3, with 9 nucleotides matching TRBD2. This CDR3 comprises 16 residues. Trimming took 6 bases from V and 0 from J; bases not matched to a gene: 7. Germline assignment: CDR1 KGHSY and CDR2 FQNENV. The CDR3 sequence is CASSPWLAGSTDTQYF. As DNA, the CDR3 is TGTGCCAGCAGTCCATGGCTAGCGGGGAGCACAGATACGCAGTATTTT.